This record concerns one T cell receptor beta chain sequence. The antigen is unknown. TCR beta libraries were prepared from cDNA with unique molecular identifiers. TCRdb analysed the PCR reads with MiXCR anew, one entry per CDR3 protein. The sample contains 750,000 to 950,000 distinct CDR3 sequences, 53% of which appear only once. J lost 0 bases, V lost 3 bases, and 7 bases had no gene match. The CDR3 has 17 residues. The data originate from a study of post-analysis software for immune sequencing data. On the study more broadly: As for disease course, relapsing-remitting, secondary progressive and progressive-relapsing multiple sclerosis were all included.

Whole-study findings and limits: About five TRBV segments appeared more often in patients than in controls, and TRBV5-6, TRBV5-1 and TRBV20-1 were among these.

Input material: blood. The chain couples TRBV12-3 or TRBV12-4 to TRBJ2-4; 8 nucleotides align to TRBD1. The sequence was collected from a girl between 10 and 17 years old with multiple sclerosis. The CDR3 here is CASSLGTGALAKNIQYF. CDR3 bases: TGTGCCAGCAGTTTGGGGACAGGCGCTTTAGCCAAAAACATTCAGTACTTC.